The text below deals with one T cell receptor beta chain. The antigen remains unidentified. These data originate in a study of T cell responses to AZD1222 COVID-19 vaccine. General study results and limits: Spike regions recognized by vaccine-associated CD4 TCRs spanned the protein, led by 160-218 and 743-854.

Whether given at about 4 or about 12 weeks, second doses were pooled. Libraries were prepared by immunoSEQ multiplex PCR; TCRdb keeps only in-frame clonotypes and omits some of them. This sample has about 27,000 clones; about 90% occur once, and the top ten carry about 8.1%. There are 15 residues in the CDR3. V was clipped by 7 bases and J by 2 bases, with 15 bases between them. In germline, CDR1 is LNHDA, CDR2 SQIVND (reference sequence). The clonotype originates from an adult who received the AZD1222 COVID-19 vaccine. The J gene is TRBJ1-5, the V gene TRBV19; D unresolved. The material sequenced was peripheral blood, taken 28 days after the second AZD1222 dose. CDR3 in amino acids: CASKAESAGNQPQHF. The CDR3 DNA reads TGTGCCAGTAAGGCAGAATCCGCTGGCAATCAGCCCCAGCATTTT.